What follows are 24 T cell receptor beta chains derived from one specimen sequenced in a study of T cell repertoires in cytomegalovirus infection. TCRdb redid the calling of the reads with MiXCR, one entry per CDR3 protein. The sample includes about 360,000 distinct CDR3 sequences, around 18% of them seen just once. Sequenced input: PBMCs. These receptors came from a human donor in good health (CMV status not recorded). Some clones in this sample may be carry-over from other donors' samples.

This clonotype was recorded many times. The genes are TRBV6-1 and TRBJ2-5, with TRBD1 matching over 11 bases. CDR1 is MNHNS and CDR2 is SASEGT in the germline V gene. The CDR3 is 15 amino acids. The ends lost 5 bases at V and 3 bases at J; junction bases unmatched: 5. The CDR3: CASSSWDRGEETQYF. The CDR3 DNA reads TGTGCCAGCAGTTCATGGGACAGGGGGGAAGAGACCCAGTACTTC.

This clonotype was found a few times. The rearrangement joins TRBV7-6 to TRBJ2-3, with D possibly matching TRBD2 (6 bases). Germline CDR1 is SGHVS and CDR2 is FNYEAQ. The CDR3 contains 16 residues. V lost 2 bases and J 0 bases, leaving 12 bases between the germline ends. In DNA, the CDR3 is TGTGCCAGCAGCTTATTGGGGGACTCTAGCACAGATACGCAGTATTTT. Translation: CASSLLGDSSTDTQYF.

The chain carries TRBV6-2 or TRBV6-3 and TRBJ2-5, with a possible D match to TRBD2 (6 bases). The V end was cut by 0 bases, the J end by 2 bases, with 16 bases between. The CDR3 spans 17 residues. Germline V gene lookup returns CDR1 MNHEY and CDR2 SVGEGT. The CDR3 DNA sequence: TGTGCCAGCAGTTACTCGAGTGCAGCGGGCCTACAAGAGACCCAGTACTTC. It codes for CASSYSSAAGLQETQYF.

Many counts were recorded for this clonotype. The chain carries TRBV7-2 and TRBJ2-5; D possibly corresponds to TRBD1 (5 bases). CDR3 length: 12 residues. Germline CDR1 and CDR2: SGHTA and FQGNSA. The V end lost 2 bases, the J end lost 4 bases, and 5 bases lay between the germline ends. The CDR3 DNA sequence: TGTGCCAGCAGCTTACAGGGAGAGACCCAGTACTTC. This encodes CASSLQGETQYF.

J is TRBJ1-4 and V is TRBV20-1; the D gene is possibly TRBD1 (5 bases). From germline, CDR1 is DFQATT and CDR2 SNEGSKA (reference sequence). This CDR3 has 14 residues. Trimming cost V 4 bases and J 8 bases, with 17 bases left between them. CDR3 loop: CSAILRGFLEKLFF. The CDR3 bases are TGCAGTGCTATCCTACGGGGGTTTTTAGAAAAACTGTTTTTT.

The rearrangement links TRBV9 to TRBJ2-1, with D unclear. The V gene's germline CDR1 is SGDLS and CDR2 YYNGEE. V was shortened by 4 bases and J by 9 bases, with 14 bases between the two germline ends. This CDR3 is built from 13 residues. The CDR3 DNA is TGTGCCAGCAGCCTCACCCTGGGTGGTGAGCAGTTCTTC. This codes for CASSLTLGGEQFF. Full variable domain (missing parts from reference TRBV9 and TRBJ2-1): DSGVTQTPKHLITATGQRVTLRCSPRSGDLSVYWYQQSLDQGLQFLIQYYNGEERAKGNILERFSAQQFPDLHSELNLSSLELGDSALYFCASSLTLGGEQFFGPGTRLTVL.

The sample holds many counts of this clonotype. The chain uses TRBV12-3 or TRBV12-4 and TRBJ2-2; 13 bases line up with TRBD2. V was pared by 4 bases and J by 7 bases, with 9 bases of the junction left unmatched. This CDR3 region has 17 residues. The CDR3 DNA is TGTGCCAGCAGTTCAGGGGGACTAGCGGGATTTAACGGGGAGCTGTTTTTT. Translated: CASSSGGLAGFNGELFF.

The chain employs TRBV29-1 and TRBJ1-1; D is unclear. This CDR3 has 10 amino acids. The V end lost 5 bases, the J end lost 5 bases, and 6 bases lay between the germline ends. Germline lookup yields CDR1 SQVTM and CDR2 ANQGSEA. In DNA form, the CDR3 reads TGCAGCGTTCAGAATACTGAAGCTTTCTTT. It codes for CSVQNTEAFF.

There are many counts of this clonotype. This rearrangement joins TRBV6-2 or TRBV6-3 to TRBJ2-3; D perhaps matches TRBD1 (7 bases). CDR1 MNHEY and CDR2 SVGEGT come from the germline V gene. Trimming cost V 2 bases and J 8 bases, with 14 bases left between them. The CDR3 runs to 14 residues. The CDR3 nucleotides read TGTGCCAGCAGTTACCAGGGGGGACTCTTTACGCAGTATTTT. Translated: CASSYQGGLFTQYF.

This clonotype has at least ten counts. V and J are TRBV7-2 and TRBJ2-3, with 13 bases identical to TRBD2. The CDR3 runs to 17 residues. J gave up 5 bases and V 4 bases, and 9 bases lay outside the gene matches. Germline V gene lookup returns CDR1 SGHTA and CDR2 FQGNSA. The CDR3 spells CASSSRPGLAGRDTQYF. CDR3 bases: TGTGCCAGCAGCTCAAGACCGGGACTAGCGGGACGAGATACGCAGTATTTT.

This clonotype was counted only a few times. The rearrangement links TRBV7-2 to TRBJ2-3, with 10 bases fitting TRBD2. This CDR3 spans 16 amino acids. Germline V gene data show CDR1 as SGHTA and CDR2 as FQGNSA. Trimming at V came to 7 bases and at J to 7 bases, leaving 14 bases not matched to a gene. In DNA form, the CDR3 reads TGTGCCAGCACCATCCCAGCGGGAGGGCCTCTGTATACGCAGTATTTT. Its translation is CASTIPAGGPLYTQYF.

Details on this clonotype: A much bigger clone sits one base away, suggesting this may be a read error. This chain uses TRBV7-6 with TRBJ2-3; TRBD2 aligns across 8 bases. Germline V lookup: CDR1 SGHVS, CDR2 FNYEAQ. The CDR3 runs 15 residues. The CDR3, as DNA: TGTACCAGCAGCCAAATAGCGGGGACGTCTGATACGCAGTATTTT. This gives the protein CTSSQIAGTSDTQYF.

This clonotype was seen ten or more times. This chain links TRBV7-6 with TRBJ2-1, with 10 bases identical to TRBD1. The V segment lost 3 bases and the J segment 4 bases; nucleotides outside the gene matches: 3. Looked up from germline, CDR1 is SGHVS and CDR2 is FNYEAQ. The CDR3 has 15 amino acids. The CDR3, as DNA: TGTGCCAGCAGCTTGGGGACAGGGGAGTACAATGAGCAGTTCTTC. As protein: CASSLGTGEYNEQFF.

CDR3: CSARDTVQGGSPLHF. CDR3 DNA: TGCAGTGCTAGAGATACAGTTCAAGGTGGTTCACCCCTCCACTTT. The V gene is TRBV20-1, the J gene TRBJ1-6; D is uncertain. Trimming stripped 0 bases from V and 9 bases from J, with 15 bases between. The CDR3 has 15 amino acids. CDR1 is DFQATT, CDR2 SNEGSKA, per germline (reference sequence).

Comments on this clonotype: This may stem from a read error, because a much larger clone lies one nucleotide away. The chain recombines TRBV7-6 with TRBJ2-7; D unresolved. The CDR3 sequence is 14 residues long. The germline V gene has CDR1 SGHVS and CDR2 FNYEAQ. V lost 2 bases, J lost 7 bases, and 15 bases lay in between. The CDR3 DNA sequence: TGTGCCAGCAGCTTACTGGCCGACCTTAGTGAGCAGTACTTC. It translates to CASSLLADLSEQYF.

The chain has TRBV18 and TRBJ1-6, with D perhaps TRBD1 (6 bases). V was trimmed by 5 bases and J by 10 bases, leaving 15 bases between them. This CDR3 comprises 14 residues. CDR1 and CDR2 from the germline V gene are KGHSH and LQKENI. DNA for the CDR3: TGTGCCAGCTCAGCATCAGGGGAAGGCTCACCCCTCCACTTT. Amino acid sequence: CASSASGEGSPLHF.

This clonotype turned up a few times. The chain carries TRBV7-9 and TRBJ2-3; D remains unclear. CDR3 length equals 12 residues. Germline CDR1 SEHNR, CDR2 FQNEAQ (reference sequence). V dropped 5 bases and J dropped 6 bases, with 9 bases sitting between them. The CDR3 bases are TGTGCCAGCAGCCCCCTTGAGGATACGCAGTATTTT. This gives the protein CASSPLEDTQYF.

V is TRBV19 and J is TRBJ2-5; the match to TRBD2 covers 8 bases. J lost 4 bases, V lost 8 bases, and 9 bases had no gene match. This CDR3 is built from 14 residues. The germline V gene has CDR1 LNHDA and CDR2 SQIVND (reference sequence). The CDR3 coding sequence is TGTGCCAGTGCCCTAGCGGGCGGGAGAGAGACCCAGTACTTC. As protein: CASALAGGRETQYF. Based on the CDR3 plus reference TRBV19 and TRBJ2-5, the full variable domain is DGGITQSPKYLFRKEGQNVTLSCEQNLNHDAMYWYRQDPGQGLRLIYYSQIVNDFQKGDIAEGYSVSREKKESFPLTVTSAQKNPTAFYLCASALAGGRETQYFGPGTRLLVL.

The rearrangement uses TRBV28 and TRBJ1-1; D is possibly TRBD1 (5 bases). The CDR3 is made up of 15 amino acids. V was clipped by 5 bases and J by 0 bases, with 13 bases between them. Germline CDR1 MDHEN, CDR2 SYDVKM. CDR3 region: CASSEGRSMNTEAFF. The CDR3 coding sequence is TGTGCCAGCAGTGAGGGGAGGTCCATGAACACTGAAGCTTTCTTT. The full variable domain, completed using reference TRBV28 and TRBJ1-1, is DVKVTQSSRYLVKRTGEKVFLECVQDMDHENMFWYRQDPGLGLRLIYFSYDVKMKEKGDIPEGYSVSREKKERFSLILESASTNQTSMYLCASSEGRSMNTEAFFGQGTRLTVV.

Many counts were recorded for this clonotype. The chain is built from TRBV7-8 and TRBJ1-1; D possibly corresponds to TRBD1 (6 bases). Trimming stripped 6 bases from V and 6 bases from J, with 20 bases between. Germline loops: CDR1 SGHVS, CDR2 FQNEAQ. The CDR3 contains 15 residues. Here the CDR3 reads CASSPTTGLGAEAFF. CDR3 sequence (DNA): TGTGCCAGCAGTCCTACAACAGGGCTGGGGGCTGAAGCTTTCTTT. The whole variable domain, remainder taken from reference TRBV7-8 and TRBJ1-1, is GAGVSQSPRYKVAKRGQDVALRCDPISGHVSLFWYQQALGQGPEFLTYFQNEAQLDKSGLPSDRFFAERPEGSVSTLKIQRTQQEDSAVYLCASSPTTGLGAEAFFGQGTRLTVV.

This clonotype showed up many times. This rearrangement joins TRBV7-2 to TRBJ2-3; D may be TRBD1 (7 bases). In germline, CDR1 is SGHTA, CDR2 FQGNSA. V lost 5 bases to trimming and J lost 4 bases, with 16 bases between them. The length of the CDR3 is 15 residues. In DNA, the CDR3 is TGTGCCAGCAGCCACCGGGCAGGGGGGTCAGATACGCAGTATTTT. This codes for CASSHRAGGSDTQYF. The whole variable domain, filled in from reference TRBV7-2 and TRBJ2-3, reads GAGVSQSPSNKVTEKGKDVELRCDPISGHTALYWYRQSLGQGLEFLIYFQGNSAPDKSGLPSDRFSAERTGGSVSTLTIQRTQQEDSAVYLCASSHRAGGSDTQYFGPGTRLTVL.

The chain joins TRBV7-3 to TRBJ2-3, with D possibly TRBD1 on 6 matching bases. The CDR3 totals 14 residues. V lost 7 bases, J lost 5 bases, and 16 bases lay in between. Germline CDR1 SGHTA, CDR2 FQGTGA. In DNA form, the CDR3 reads TGTGCCAGCAACTCTGGGGGCGACGAAGATACGCAGTATTTT. Residues: CASNSGGDEDTQYF.

The table lists this clonotype with a few counts. The chain links TRBV7-2 to TRBJ1-5, with D maybe TRBD1 (6 bases). The V gene's germline CDR1 is SGHTA and CDR2 FQGNSA. V lost 2 bases and J lost 1, with 21 bases in between. The CDR3 has 19 residues. CDR3 sequence reads: CASSLRPLQGSSSNQPQHF. CDR3 in DNA: TGTGCCAGCAGCTTACGCCCCTTACAGGGATCTTCCAGCAATCAGCCCCAGCATTTT.

This clonotype was seen more than once but under ten times. J is TRBJ2-2 and V is TRBV6-2 or TRBV6-3; no definite D call. The CDR3 runs 12 residues. The germline V and J ends were trimmed by 0 bases and 9 bases, with 5 bases remaining between them. Germline assignment: CDR1 MNHEY and CDR2 SVGEGT. The CDR3 loop reads CASSYSFRELFF. As DNA, the CDR3 is TGTGCCAGCAGTTACTCGTTCAGGGAGCTGTTTTTT.